The 8 T cell receptor beta chains below come from one sample, sequenced in a study of T cells in Graves' hyperthyroidism and ophthalmopathy (dated by TCRdb to between 2018 and 2021). Receptor amplification or capture employed multiplex PCR. TCRdb lists the instrument as Illumina HiSeq 2000. The TCR beta CDR3 regions were amplified from the RNA transcripts. For the first round of RT-PCR on the TCR CDR3, the HTBI primer set was used together with the Qiagen OneStep RT-PCR kit. TCRdb reprocessed the public reads (quality trimming at Q25 with fastp, clone calling with MiXCR) and kept in-frame beta chains. Each CDR3 protein gets just one entry, which takes the most common genes and DNA from the rows behind it. For this sample the table gives about 340,000 distinct CDR3 sequences, of which roughly 23% were detected only once. The ten largest clones represent over 40% of the sample. Material: blood. The receptors derive from a woman between 45 and 65 years old with Graves' hyperthyroidism.

This clonotype was recorded many times. This rearrangement joins TRBV28 to TRBJ1-5; no clear D gene. The CDR3 totals 16 residues. CDR1 and CDR2 from the germline V gene are MDHEN and SYDVKM. V was shortened by 2 bases and J by 2 bases, with 13 bases between the two germline ends. The DNA for the CDR3 is TGTGCCAGCAGTTTAAGCGGCGGTTCTCGCAATCAGCCCCAGCATTTT. It translates to CASSLSGGSRNQPQHF.

The sample holds many counts of this clonotype. This sequence joins TRBV12-3 or TRBV12-4 and TRBJ2-7; 8 bases agree with TRBD1. The V gene end was trimmed by 0 bases and the J gene end by 3 bases; junction bases not matched to a gene: 13. The CDR3 contains 18 residues. Here the CDR3 reads CASSLAPIWTGSSYEQYF. The DNA for the CDR3 is TGTGCCAGCAGTTTAGCGCCGATCTGGACAGGGTCCAGCTACGAGCAGTACTTC.

This clonotype was counted at least ten times. The chain links TRBV12-3 or TRBV12-4 to TRBJ1-5; D is possibly TRBD1 (5 bases). This CDR3 has 13 residues. V was trimmed by 5 bases and J by 4 bases, leaving 9 bases between them. The CDR3 sequence: CASSGTGNQPQHF. The DNA for the CDR3 is TGTGCCAGCAGTGGGACGGGGAATCAGCCCCAGCATTTT.

This clonotype has only a few counts. This chain uses TRBV9 with TRBJ2-3, with 7 bases matching TRBD2. This CDR3 comprises 16 residues. In germline, CDR1 is SGDLS, CDR2 YYNGEE. The ends lost 0 bases at V and 2 bases at J; junction bases unmatched: 6. CDR3 sequence reads: CASSVEAGVTTDTQYF. The CDR3 coding sequence is TGTGCCAGCAGCGTAGAGGCGGGAGTTACCACAGATACGCAGTATTTT.

This clonotype appeared many times. The chain recombines TRBV11-1 with TRBJ1-1; 11 positions match TRBD1. Losses at the gene ends were 5 bases for V and 14 bases for J; bases not matched to a gene: 13. CDR1 SGHAT and CDR2 FQDESV come from the germline V gene (reference sequence). The CDR3 spans 14 residues. CDR3 nucleotide sequence: TGTGCCAGCAGCCCGGGACAGGGGGTCAGGCGTGAATTCTTT. Translating gives CASSPGQGVRREFF.

This clonotype was picked up many times. V is TRBV11-3 and J is TRBJ2-1; D gene unclear. This CDR3 comprises 20 residues. The V gene lost 6 bases and the J gene lost 0 bases, with 27 bases spanning the gap. Germline V gives CDR1 SGHNT, CDR2 YENEEA. The CDR3 bases are TGTGCCAGCAGGAATGACGCCCTTATCCCACCTTCGAGCTCCTACAATGAGCAGTTCTTC. Translated, it gives CASRNDALIPPSSSYNEQFF.

The table lists this clonotype with a few counts. The chain uses TRBV4-1 and TRBJ2-5; D unresolved. V lost 6 bases and J lost 7, with 21 bases in between. In germline, CDR1 is MGHRA, CDR2 YSYEKL. The CDR3 covers 15 residues. CDR3 in DNA: TGCGCCAGCAGGGGTCAGGCGCAGGCCAGTGGGACCCAGTACTTC. Its protein product is CASRGQAQASGTQYF.

The chain has TRBV19 and TRBJ2-6; 10 positions match TRBD1. V was pared by 4 bases and J by 3 bases, with 6 bases of the junction left unmatched. From germline, CDR1 is LNHDA and CDR2 SQIVND (reference sequence). The CDR3 runs to 17 residues. The DNA for the CDR3 is TGTGCCAGTAGTACCCGGACAGGGGGAGTTGGGGCCAACGTCCTGACTTTC. Its translation: CASSTRTGGVGANVLTF.